The entry below describes one T cell receptor beta chain. This table comes from immunoSEQ multiplex PCR, and its TCRdb copy is limited to in-frame clones, with some not included. The sample consists of more than 80,000 clones, about 85% of them appearing once. This record belongs to a study of radiotherapy plus CTLA-4 blockade in lung cancer. CDR1 and CDR2 from the germline V gene are MNHNS and SASEGT. The CDR3 is made up of 12 amino acids. V was cut by 2 bases and J by 7 bases, with 6 bases left in between. The receptor comes from a human donor with non-small cell lung cancer that progressed on radiotherapy plus ipilimumab. Some clones in this sample may be carry-over from other donors' samples. The chain combines TRBV6-1 with TRBJ1-5; no firm D call. This sample comprised peripheral blood, obtained from a patient treated with radiotherapy plus ipilimumab. The CDR3 loop reads CASSEPPQPQHF. The CDR3 coding sequence is TGTGCCAGCAGTGAACCCCCCCAGCCCCAGCATTTT.